Sequencing of this T cell receptor beta chain was carried out in a study of blood T cell repertoires in COVID-19 (dated by TCRdb to about 2020). Background on the whole study: Samples covering the acute and convalescent phases of COVID-19 were provided by collaborators in the United States, Italy and Spain. The material from the prospective study consisted of cDNA or gDNA derived from T cells, B-cell-depleted T cells, or PBMCs. Deeply sampled blood TCRbeta repertoires from subjects exposed to, actively infected with, or recovered from COVID-19 were included in the dataset. The repertoires were released in a freely available public database meant as a resource for research on the immune response to SARS-CoV-2. Samples came from the ongoing ImmuneRACE study (first 160 participants) plus 1,254 subjects from 6 global collaborators. A de-identified subject ID, COVID-19 status, age in years and sex were almost always included in the sample metadata. HLA class I and class II types, where available, came from metadata supplied by the sample provider rather than from assay-based typing.

Collaborating institutions collected whole blood in K2EDTA tubes following their own protocols. For TCRbeta analysis, collaborators shipped samples as frozen whole blood, isolated PBMCs, or DNA extracted from either of those sample types. TCRbeta CDR3 regions were amplified from genomic DNA by means of the immunoSEQ Assay, a bias-controlled multiplex PCR. The authors' analysis ran thus. Within the assay, amplification of reference gene primers was used to estimate how many nucleated cells each sample contained. Sequence reads were collapsed and filtered to measure the absolute abundance of every unique TCRbeta CDR3 rearrangement. For each sample, productive Simpson clonality was calculated as the square root of Simpson's diversity index over productive rearrangements. TCRdb took over this immuneACCESS table, retaining in-frame rearrangements with V and J assigned. Such tables are incomplete; in checked studies, under half of the missing clones stem from an unresolved V gene, and the remainder is unexplained. V, J and clone size derive from that table, while D and trimming were established from the DNA sequence. The sample data list about 260,000 clones, and under 90% of these were observed just once. Jointly, the top ten make up around 4% of the sample.

The research as a whole found: The quantity of clinical and demographic metadata differed by source and by participant and was supplied without curation.

CDR1 and CDR2, per the germline V gene (reference sequence), are LNHNV and YYDKDF. Trimming leaves V shorter by 0 bases and J shorter by 6 bases, with the junction holding 7 bases beyond the gene matches. The CDR3 sequence holds 15 residues, the cysteine and phenylalanine included. Only the CDR3 DNA is retained, 45 bases long and in frame from the first base. A remark on this clone: The antigen it binds to is not known. Base qualities are not at hand, and no much larger clone is one base apart.

The sample comprised peripheral blood. This receptor was obtained from a man between 60 and 70 years old with acute or convalescent COVID-19. The V gene is TRBV15 and the J gene is TRBJ1-1, with TRBD1 identical over 7 junction bases. The nucleotides are TGTGCCACCAGCAGAGAAAGACAGGGTCATGCTGAAGCTTTCTTT. It specifies CATSRERQGHAEAFF.